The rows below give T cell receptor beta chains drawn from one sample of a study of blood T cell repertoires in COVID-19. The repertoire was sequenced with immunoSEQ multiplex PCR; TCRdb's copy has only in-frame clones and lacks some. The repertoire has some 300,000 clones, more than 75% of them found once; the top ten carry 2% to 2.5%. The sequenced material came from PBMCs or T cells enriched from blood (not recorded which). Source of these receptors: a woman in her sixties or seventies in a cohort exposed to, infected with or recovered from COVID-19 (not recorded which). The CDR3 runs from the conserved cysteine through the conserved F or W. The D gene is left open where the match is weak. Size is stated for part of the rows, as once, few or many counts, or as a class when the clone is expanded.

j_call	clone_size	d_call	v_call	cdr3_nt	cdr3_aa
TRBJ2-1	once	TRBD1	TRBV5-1	TGCGCCAGCAGCTTACTTGGGGGACAGGGCCTCAATGAGCAGTTCTTC	CASSLLGGQGLNEQFF
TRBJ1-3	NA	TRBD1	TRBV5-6	TGTGCCAGCAGCTGGGACAGGGTTGGTGGAAACACCATATATTTT	CASSWDRVGGNTIYF
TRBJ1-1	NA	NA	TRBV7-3	TGTGCCAGCAGCCTAAAGAGGATGAACACTGAAGCTTTCTTT	CASSLKRMNTEAFF
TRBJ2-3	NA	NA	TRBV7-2	TGTGCCAGCAGCTTAGGAGGGGGGGGGAGCACAGATACGCAGTATTTT	CASSLGGGGSTDTQYF
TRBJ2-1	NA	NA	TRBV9	TGTGCCAGCAGCGTAGCGGACAACCTCTACAATGAGCAGTTCTTC	CASSVADNLYNEQFF
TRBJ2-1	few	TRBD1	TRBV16	TGTGCCAGCAGCCCGTCCTTCCAGGGGGCGGAACATAGGTACAATGAGCAGTTCTTC	CASSPSFQGAEHRYNEQFF
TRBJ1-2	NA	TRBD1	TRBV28	TGTGCCAGCAGTTTAGACGGGACAGGGTATGGCTATGGCTACACCTTC	CASSLDGTGYGYGYTF
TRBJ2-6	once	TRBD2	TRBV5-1	TGCGCCAGCAGCTTCCACCCCGGGACTAGTTCAACTGGGGCCAACGTCCTGACTTTC	CASSFHPGTSSTGANVLTF
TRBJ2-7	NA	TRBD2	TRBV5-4	TGTGCCAGCAGCCCCTATGGGGGGGGCTACGAGCAGTACTTC	CASSPYGGGYEQYF
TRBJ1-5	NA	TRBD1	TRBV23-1	TGCGCCAGCAGTCAATGCCCCCCCGGGACAGGGAAGACTGATAGCAATCAGCCCCAGCATTTT	CASSQCPPGTGKTDSNQPQHF
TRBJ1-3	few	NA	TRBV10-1	TGCGCCAGCAGTGAGAGGGTTAGCGACACCATATATTTT	CASSERVSDTIYF
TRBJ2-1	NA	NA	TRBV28	TGTGCCACGTACGGACAGTCCTCCTACAATGAGCAGTTCTTC	CATYGQSSYNEQFF
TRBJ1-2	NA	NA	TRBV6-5	TGTGCCAGCAGGAGCGTCTCCGGCTACACCTTC	CASRSVSGYTF
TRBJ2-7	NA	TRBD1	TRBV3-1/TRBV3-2	TGTGCCAGCAGCTTCGGACAGGGTACTAACGAGCAGTACTTC	CASSFGQGTNEQYF
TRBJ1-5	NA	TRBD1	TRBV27	TGTGCCAGCAGTCCAGGGACAGGGGATAGCAATCAGCCCCAGCATTTT	CASSPGTGDSNQPQHF
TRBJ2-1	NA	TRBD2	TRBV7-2	TGTGCCAGCAGCTTCGGACTAGTATCGACCCGGAGTGAGCAGTTCTTC	CASSFGLVSTRSEQFF
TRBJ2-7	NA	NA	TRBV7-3	TGTGCCAGCATCAAGAGTCCGGTTCCCCTCACCTCCTCCTACGAGCAGTACTTC	CASIKSPVPLTSSYEQYF
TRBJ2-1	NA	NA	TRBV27	TGTGCCAGCACCAGGACGCGGGCGGACAATGAGCAGTTCTTC	CASTRTRADNEQFF
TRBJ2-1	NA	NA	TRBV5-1	TGCGCCAGCAGCCTCAGGGTTGGAGGGGACAATGAGCAGTTCTTC	CASSLRVGGDNEQFF
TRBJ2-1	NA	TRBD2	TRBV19	TGTGCCAGTGAGCTAGCGGGAGCGCGCAATGAGCAGTTCTTC	CASELAGARNEQFF
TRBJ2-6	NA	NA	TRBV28	TGTGCCAGCAGTGCCTCAACAGGGGAGGCCGGGGCCAACGTCCTGACTTTC	CASSASTGEAGANVLTF
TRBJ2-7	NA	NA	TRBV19	TGTGCCAGTAGTATAGTTTGGGGAGTCAGTGGCTACGAGCAGTACTTC	CASSIVWGVSGYEQYF
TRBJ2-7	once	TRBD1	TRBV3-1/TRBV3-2	TGTGCCAGCAGCCAACCGAGACAGGGGTCCTACGAGCAGTACTTC	CASSQPRQGSYEQYF
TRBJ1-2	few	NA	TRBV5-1	TGCGCCAGCAGCTTGTCTGTGGAGTCCAACTATGGCTACACCTTC	CASSLSVESNYGYTF
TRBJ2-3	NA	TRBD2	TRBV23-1	TGCGCCAGCAGTCAATCGGGGAGGGAGGGCCGATATACGCAGTATTTT	CASSQSGREGRYTQYF
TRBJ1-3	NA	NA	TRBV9	TGTGCCAGCAGCGCCCCCCCGGCAGGGAATACAAACACCATATATTTT	CASSAPPAGNTNTIYF
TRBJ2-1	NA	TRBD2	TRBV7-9	TGTGCCAGCAGCTTAGTCCGCGGGGGGACTAGCGGGATCCATGAGCAGTTCTTC	CASSLVRGGTSGIHEQFF
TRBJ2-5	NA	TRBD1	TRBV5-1	TGCGCCAGCAGCCTCTCCGGGACAGGGATTAAAGAGACCCAGTACTTC	CASSLSGTGIKETQYF
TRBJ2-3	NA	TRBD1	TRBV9	TGTGCCAGCAGCGTAGGAACCGACAGGGTTGGAGAGGATACGCAGTATTTT	CASSVGTDRVGEDTQYF
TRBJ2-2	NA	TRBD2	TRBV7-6	TGTGCCAGCAGCCCGGTACGGGAGGGTATCGGGGAGCTGTTTTTT	CASSPVREGIGELFF
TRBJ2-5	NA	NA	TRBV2	TGTGCCAGCAGTGAGCGCGTTTACAGAACCCAAGAGACCCAGTACTTC	CASSERVYRTQETQYF
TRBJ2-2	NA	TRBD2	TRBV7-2	TGTGCCAGCAACCGACTAGCTCCTATTGGTGGGGAGCTGTTTTTT	CASNRLAPIGGELFF
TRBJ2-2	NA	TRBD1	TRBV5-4	TGTGCCAGCAGCACCGGTGGGGGACAGGAGACCGGGGAGCTGTTTTTT	CASSTGGGQETGELFF
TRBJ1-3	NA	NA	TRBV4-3	TGCGCCAGCAGCCAAGATCCGGGGGGAAACACCATATATTTT	CASSQDPGGNTIYF
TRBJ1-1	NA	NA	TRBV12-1	TGTGCCAGCAGCTTTGCTAGTCAAGCGAATTTGAACACTGAAGCTTTCTTT	CASSFASQANLNTEAFF
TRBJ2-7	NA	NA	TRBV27	TGTGCCAGCAGTTTCTCTCTGAGCTCCTACGAGCAGTACTTC	CASSFSLSSYEQYF
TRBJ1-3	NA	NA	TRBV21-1	TGTGCCAGCAGCAAAAGAGGGGGCTCTGGAAACACCATATATTTT	CASSKRGGSGNTIYF
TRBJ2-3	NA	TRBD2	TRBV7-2	TGTGCCAGCAGCTTAGGTCCTAGCGGGAGGGGATCGGGTACGCAGTATTTT	CASSLGPSGRGSGTQYF
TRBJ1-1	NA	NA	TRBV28	TGTGCCAGCGTCAGTTTGAAGAGGAGGAATGCTTTCTTT	CASVSLKRRNAFF
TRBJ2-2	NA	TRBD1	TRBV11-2	TGTGCCAGCAGCTCCCTGACAGGGCGGTTTGGTAGCGGGGAGCTGTTTTTT	CASSSLTGRFGSGELFF
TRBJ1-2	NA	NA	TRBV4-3	TGCGCCAGCAGCCAAGACGCCCAGGGAATAGGTGGCTACACCTTC	CASSQDAQGIGGYTF
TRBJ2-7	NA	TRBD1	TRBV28	TGTGCCAGCACAACCCGACAGGGGAGACCCTACGAGCAGTACTTC	CASTTRQGRPYEQYF
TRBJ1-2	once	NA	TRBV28	TGTGCCAGCCGAGGCGGACAGTCTACCCCCTATGGCTACACCTTC	CASRGGQSTPYGYTF
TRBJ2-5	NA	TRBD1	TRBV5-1	TGCGCCAGCAGCCCCACAGGGGGCCGAGAGACCCAGTACTTC	CASSPTGGRETQYF
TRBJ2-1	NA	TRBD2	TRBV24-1	TGTGCCACCAGTGATGGGAGGGGCCCGAGGTCCTACAATGAGCAGTTCTTC	CATSDGRGPRSYNEQFF
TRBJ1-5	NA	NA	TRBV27	TGTGCCAGCAGTTTTGCGGGCAATCAGCCCCAGCATTTT	CASSFAGNQPQHF
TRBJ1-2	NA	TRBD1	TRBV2	TGTGCCAGCAGTGGCCTCCGGGACAGGAGGAACTATGGCTACACCTTC	CASSGLRDRRNYGYTF